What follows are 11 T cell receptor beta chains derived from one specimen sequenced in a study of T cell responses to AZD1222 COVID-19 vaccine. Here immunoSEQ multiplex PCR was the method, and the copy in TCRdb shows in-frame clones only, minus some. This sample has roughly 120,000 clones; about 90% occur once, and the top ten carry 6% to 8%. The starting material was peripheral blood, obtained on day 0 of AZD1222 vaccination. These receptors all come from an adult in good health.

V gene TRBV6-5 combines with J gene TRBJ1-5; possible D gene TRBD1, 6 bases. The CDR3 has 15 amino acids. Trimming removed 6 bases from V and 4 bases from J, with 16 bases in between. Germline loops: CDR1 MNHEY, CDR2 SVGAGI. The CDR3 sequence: CASRSTGGVNQPQHF. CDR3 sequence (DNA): TGTGCCAGCAGATCGACAGGCGGGGTTAATCAGCCCCAGCATTTT.

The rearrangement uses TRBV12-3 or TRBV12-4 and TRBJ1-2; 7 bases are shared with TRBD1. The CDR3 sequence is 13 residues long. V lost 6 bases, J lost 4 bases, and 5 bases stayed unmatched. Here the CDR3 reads CASREGQSYGYTF. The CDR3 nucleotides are TGTGCCAGCAGGGAGGGACAGAGCTATGGCTACACCTTC.

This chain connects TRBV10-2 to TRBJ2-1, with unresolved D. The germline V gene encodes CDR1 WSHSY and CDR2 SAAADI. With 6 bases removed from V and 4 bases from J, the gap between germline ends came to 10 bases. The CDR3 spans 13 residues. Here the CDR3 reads CASSPGRYNEQFF. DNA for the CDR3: TGCGCCAGCAGCCCTGGACGGTACAATGAGCAGTTCTTC.

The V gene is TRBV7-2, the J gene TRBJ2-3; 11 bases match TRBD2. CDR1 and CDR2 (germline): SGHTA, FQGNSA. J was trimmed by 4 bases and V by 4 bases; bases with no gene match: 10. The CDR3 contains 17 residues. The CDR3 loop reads CASSWVAGGHSSDTQYF. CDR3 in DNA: TGTGCCAGCAGCTGGGTAGCGGGGGGGCACTCGTCAGATACGCAGTATTTT.

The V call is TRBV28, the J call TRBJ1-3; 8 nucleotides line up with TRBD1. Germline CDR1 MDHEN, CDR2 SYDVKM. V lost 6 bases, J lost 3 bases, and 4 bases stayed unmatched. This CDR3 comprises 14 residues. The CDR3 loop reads CASRPGGSGNTIYF. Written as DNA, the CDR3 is TGTGCCAGCAGGCCAGGGGGCAGTGGAAACACCATATATTTT. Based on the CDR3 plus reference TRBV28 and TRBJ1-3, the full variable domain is DVKVTQSSRYLVKRTGEKVFLECVQDMDHENMFWYRQDPGLGLRLIYFSYDVKMKEKGDIPEGYSVSREKKERFSLILESASTNQTSMYLCASRPGGSGNTIYFGEGSWLTVV.

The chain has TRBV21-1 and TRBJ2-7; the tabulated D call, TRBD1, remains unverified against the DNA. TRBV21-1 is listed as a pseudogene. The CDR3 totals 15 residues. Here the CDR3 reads CASSKAGDRAYEQYF. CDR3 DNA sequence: TGTGCCAGCAGCAAAGCCGGGGACAGAGCCTACGAGCAGTACTTC.

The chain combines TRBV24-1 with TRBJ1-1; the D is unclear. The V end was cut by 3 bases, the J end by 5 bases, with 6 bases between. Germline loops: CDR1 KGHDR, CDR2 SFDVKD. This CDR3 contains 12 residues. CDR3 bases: TGTGCCACCAGTGATCCCGGGACTGAAGCTTTCTTT. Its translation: CATSDPGTEAFF.

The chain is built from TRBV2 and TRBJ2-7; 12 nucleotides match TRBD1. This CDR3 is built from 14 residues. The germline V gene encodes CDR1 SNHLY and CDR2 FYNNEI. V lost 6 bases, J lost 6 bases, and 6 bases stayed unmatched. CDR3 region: CASSTGTGGVEQYF. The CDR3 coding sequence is TGTGCCAGCAGCACCGGGACAGGGGGCGTCGAGCAGTACTTC.

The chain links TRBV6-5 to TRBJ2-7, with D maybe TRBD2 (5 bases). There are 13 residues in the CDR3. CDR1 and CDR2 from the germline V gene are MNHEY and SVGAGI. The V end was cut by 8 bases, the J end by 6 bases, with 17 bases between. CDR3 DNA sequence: TGTGCCAGCGTCTCGCCAGAGAGGGTCGAGCAGTACTTC. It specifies CASVSPERVEQYF.

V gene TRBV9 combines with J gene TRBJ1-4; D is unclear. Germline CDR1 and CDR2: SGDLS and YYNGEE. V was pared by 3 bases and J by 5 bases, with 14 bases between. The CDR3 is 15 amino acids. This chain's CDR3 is CASSATGKLNEKLFF. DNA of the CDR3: TGTGCCAGCAGCGCAACCGGGAAGTTAAATGAAAAACTGTTTTTT.

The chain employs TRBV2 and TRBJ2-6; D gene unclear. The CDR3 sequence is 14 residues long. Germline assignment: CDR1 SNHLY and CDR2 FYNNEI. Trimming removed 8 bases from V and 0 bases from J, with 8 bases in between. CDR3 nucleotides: TGTGCCAGCGGTAAAAGCTCTGGGGCCAACGTCCTGACTTTC. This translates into CASGKSSGANVLTF.